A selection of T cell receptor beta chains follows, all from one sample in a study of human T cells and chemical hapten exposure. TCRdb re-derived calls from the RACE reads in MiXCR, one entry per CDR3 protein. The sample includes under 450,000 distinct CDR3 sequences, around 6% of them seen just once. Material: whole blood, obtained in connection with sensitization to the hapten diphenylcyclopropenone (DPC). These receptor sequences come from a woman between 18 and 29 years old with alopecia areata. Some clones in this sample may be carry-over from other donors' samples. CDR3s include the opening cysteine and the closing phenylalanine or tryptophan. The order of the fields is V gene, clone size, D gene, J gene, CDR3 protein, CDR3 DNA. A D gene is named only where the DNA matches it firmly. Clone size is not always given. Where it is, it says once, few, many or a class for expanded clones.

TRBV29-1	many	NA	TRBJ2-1	CSVSLWEGSYNEQFF	TGCAGCGTTTCTTTATGGGAAGGTTCGTACAATGAGCAGTTCTTC
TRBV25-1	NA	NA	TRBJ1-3	CASSEPGGTGNTIYF	TGTGCCAGCAGTGAACCCGGGGGTACCGGAAACACCATATATTTT
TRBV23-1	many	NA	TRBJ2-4	CASSQSALAKNIQYF	TGCGCCAGCAGTCAATCAGCACTAGCCAAAAACATTCAGTACTTC
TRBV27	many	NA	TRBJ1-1	CASSSSVRGYEAFF	TGTGCCAGCAGCTCTTCCGTGAGGGGGTATGAAGCTTTCTTT
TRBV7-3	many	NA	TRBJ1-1	CASSSGGNTEAFF	TGTGCCAGCTCTAGCGGAGGGAACACTGAAGCTTTCTTT
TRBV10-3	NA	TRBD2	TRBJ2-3	CAISELWRTSGLGKNTDTQYF	TGTGCCATCAGTGAGTTGTGGCGAACTAGCGGTCTGGGTAAGAACACAGATACGCAGTATTTT
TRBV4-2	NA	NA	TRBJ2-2	CASSRDWGANTGELFF	TGTGCCAGCAGCCGAGATTGGGGGGCGAACACCGGGGAGCTGTTTTTT
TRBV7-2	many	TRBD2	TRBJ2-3	CASSLMAGGARDTQYF	TGTGCCAGCAGCTTAATGGCGGGGGGGGCCCGAGATACGCAGTATTTT
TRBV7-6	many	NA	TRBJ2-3	CASSLVGGPSSTDTQYF	TGTGCCAGCAGCTTAGTCGGGGGACCCTCTAGCACAGATACGCAGTATTTT
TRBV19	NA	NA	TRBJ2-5	CASSMVGGEETQYF	TGTGCCAGTAGTATGGTGGGGGGTGAAGAGACCCAGTACTTC
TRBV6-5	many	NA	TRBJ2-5	CASSYYREETQYF	TGTGCCAGCAGTTACTACAGGGAAGAGACCCAGTACTTC
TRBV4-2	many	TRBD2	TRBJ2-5	CASSQDEGRGAETQYF	TGTGCCAGCAGCCAAGATGAGGGGCGGGGGGCCGAGACCCAGTACTTC
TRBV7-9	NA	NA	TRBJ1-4	CASSLGVSLQREKLFF	TGTGCCAGCAGCTTAGGCGTCTCCCTCCAGCGGGAAAAACTGTTTTTT
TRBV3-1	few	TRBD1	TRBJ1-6	CASSQEGGASPLHF	TGTGCCAGCAGCCAAGAAGGGGGCGCGTCACCCCTCCACTTT
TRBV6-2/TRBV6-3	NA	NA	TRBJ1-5	CASSRTVYSNQPQHF	TGTGCCAGCAGTCGGACAGTTTATAGCAATCAGCCCCAGCATTTT
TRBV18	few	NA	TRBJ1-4	CASSPAGEAEKLFF	TGTGCCAGCTCACCGGCGGGAGAGGCTGAAAAACTGTTTTTT